The 13 T cell receptor beta chains reported below all come from one sample, sequenced in a study of blood T cell repertoires in COVID-19. Data came from immunoSEQ multiplex PCR; TCRdb stores just in-frame clones and leaves some out. The sample carries about 150,000 clones, 78% recorded once. Source material: peripheral blood. These receptors were collected from an elderly man with acute or convalescent COVID-19.

The chain uses TRBV6-6 and TRBJ2-5; 7 nucleotides match TRBD2. The length of the CDR3 is 13 residues. Losses at the gene ends were 5 bases for V and 4 bases for J; bases not matched to a gene: 4. Looked up from germline, CDR1 is MNHNY and CDR2 is SVGAGI (reference sequence). CDR3 DNA: TGTGCCAGCAGTCTAGCGGATAGAGAGACCCAGTACTTC. This translates into CASSLADRETQYF.

The chain combines TRBV5-4 with TRBJ2-5; 9 nucleotides agree with TRBD1. Trimming took 0 bases from V and 5 from J; bases not matched to a gene: 5. Germline CDR1 is SGHNT and CDR2 is YYREEE (reference sequence). The CDR3 contains 15 residues. The CDR3 DNA sequence: TGTGCCAGCAGCTTGGGTAACAGGGGGCTTGAGACCCAGTACTTC. It encodes CASSLGNRGLETQYF.

This clone appeared a single time. V is TRBV5-6 and J is TRBJ1-1; 9 nucleotides align to TRBD1. This CDR3 has 14 amino acids. V was pared by 2 bases and J by 11 bases, with 10 bases of the junction left unmatched. Germline V CDR1 and CDR2: SGHDT, YYEEEE. CDR3 sequence (DNA): TGTGCCAGCAGCTTTCCGGGACAGGGTTTTGGGGCTTTCTTT. This sequence encodes CASSFPGQGFGAFF.

J is TRBJ2-5 and V is TRBV16, with 7 bases matching TRBD1. Germline CDR1 KGHSY, CDR2 FQNENV. Trimming took 5 bases from V and 5 from J; bases not matched to a gene: 5. This CDR3 has 13 residues. Written as DNA, the CDR3 is TGTGCCAGCAGCGATGACAGGGCGGAGACCCAGTACTTC. Translation gives CASSDDRAETQYF.

The gene calls are TRBV3-1 (or the pseudogene TRBV3-2) and TRBJ2-3, with 11 bases aligning to TRBD2. Germline CDR1 and CDR2: LGHDT and YNNKEL (reference sequence). The ends lost 1 base at V and 4 bases at J; junction bases unmatched: 4. This CDR3 contains 16 residues. The CDR3: CASSQALAGGADTQYF. The DNA for the CDR3 is TGTGCCAGCAGCCAAGCGCTAGCGGGGGGTGCAGATACGCAGTATTTT.

The chain links TRBV5-4 to TRBJ2-1; D may be TRBD2 (5 bases). V lost 1 base and J 9 bases, leaving 11 bases between the germline ends. CDR1 and CDR2 (germline): SGHNT, YYREEE (reference sequence). The CDR3 extends over 13 amino acids. The CDR3: CASSLTLLGEQFF. The CDR3 nucleotides are TGTGCCAGCAGCTTGACCCTACTAGGTGAGCAGTTCTTC.

The V and J genes are TRBV24-1 and TRBJ1-2; perhaps TRBD1 as D (5 bases). The CDR3 runs 13 residues. Between the trimmed V and J ends, which lost 4 bases and 7 bases, there was a span of 12 bases. The V gene's germline CDR1 is KGHDR and CDR2 SFDVKD. The CDR3 region is CATSDPGFGGYTF. The CDR3 DNA is TGTGCCACCAGTGACCCAGGGTTCGGTGGCTACACCTTC.

For the CDR3, the DNA is TGCAGCGTTGAAGAAGAACAGGGTAACTATGGCTACACCTTC. This gives the protein CSVEEEQGNYGYTF. This chain connects TRBV29-1 to TRBJ1-2; D possibly corresponds to TRBD1 (6 bases). Trimming removed 0 bases from V and 1 base from J, with 9 bases in between. Germline V CDR1 and CDR2: SQVTM, ANQGSEA. The CDR3 is 14 amino acids.

CDR3 DNA: TGTGCCAGCAGCGGGGGACCCGGGACTAGTTCCTACGAGCAGTACTTC. Its protein is CASSGGPGTSSYEQYF. The chain has TRBV9 and TRBJ2-7; 8 nucleotides match TRBD2. J gave up 1 base and V 3 bases, and 9 bases lay outside the gene matches. The germline V gene has CDR1 SGDLS and CDR2 YYNGEE. The CDR3 length is 16 residues. Full variable domain (missing parts from reference TRBV9 and TRBJ2-7): DSGVTQTPKHLITATGQRVTLRCSPRSGDLSVYWYQQSLDQGLQFLIQYYNGEERAKGNILERFSAQQFPDLHSELNLSSLELGDSALYFCASSGGPGTSSYEQYFGPGTRLTVT.

This clone occurred a few times. The V call is TRBV19, the J call TRBJ2-1; maybe TRBD2 (5 bases). CDR3 length: 13 amino acids. The germline V gene encodes CDR1 LNHDA and CDR2 SQIVND (reference sequence). V lost 8 bases and J lost 7, with 15 bases in between. CDR3 region: CASAAGLRNEQFF. The DNA for the CDR3 is TGTGCCAGTGCCGCGGGTCTTCGGAATGAGCAGTTCTTC.

V usage is TRBV7-8 and J usage is TRBJ2-7; a weak D match, TRBD2 (5 bases). The CDR3 totals 14 residues. Trimming took off 5 bases at V and 4 bases at J, with 15 bases between the two ends. Germline V CDR1 and CDR2: SGHVS, FQNEAQ. CDR3 nucleotide sequence: TGTGCCAGCAGCCCGCGGAGCGGAGAATACGAGCAGTACTTC. It is translated as CASSPRSGEYEQYF.

The rearrangement links TRBV6-1 to TRBJ2-6; 8 bases map to TRBD1. Germline V CDR1 and CDR2: MNHNS, SASEGT. CDR3 size: 16 residues. The ends lost 1 base at V and 1 base at J; junction bases unmatched: 0. The CDR3: CASSEGTGSGANVLTF. CDR3 nucleotides: TGTGCCAGCAGTGAAGGGACAGGGTCTGGGGCCAACGTCCTGACTTTC.

The chain uses TRBV5-1 and TRBJ2-5; TRBD2 agrees at 11 bases. V lost 4 bases, J lost 5 bases, and 4 bases stayed unmatched. This CDR3 has 14 residues. Germline V gene data show CDR1 as SGHRS and CDR2 as YFSETQ. The CDR3 DNA reads as TGCGCCAGCAGCGTTCCTAGCGGGGGGGAGACCCAGTACTTC. It specifies CASSVPSGGETQYF.